A selection of T cell receptor beta chains follows, all from one sample in a study of patients and donors after allogeneic stem cell transplantation. In TCRdb, the RT-PCR reads were re-called with MiXCR into one record per CDR3 protein. The data contain roughly 940,000 distinct CDR3 sequences, roughly 18% of them singletons. Sequenced: blood, either unsorted or a sorted T cell fraction (not recorded which). These receptors were obtained from a human donor who was either an allogeneic HSCT recipient or a stem cell or donor lymphocyte infusion donor (not recorded which). It is not recorded whose cells these are; they may come from a transplant donor. Each CDR3 is given with its conserved first and last residue. A D gene is named only where the DNA matches it firmly. Clone size, where shown, is once, few, many, or a class for clones that have expanded.

V gene	D gene	clone size	J gene	CDR3 DNA	CDR3 protein
TRBV20-1	TRBD2	-	TRBJ2-7	TGCAGTGCTAGATGGCCCACTAGCGGGAGAGTCGACGAGCAGTACTTC	CSARWPTSGRVDEQYF
TRBV2	-	-	TRBJ1-5	TGTGCCAGCACCCCGCGGGGAGGCGGCGGTCAGCCCCAGCATTTT	CASTPRGGGGQPQHF
TRBV7-9	-	-	TRBJ1-1	TGTGCCAGCAGCCCCAGACCCGGGACGAAAAACACTGAAGCTTTCTTT	CASSPRPGTKNTEAFF
TRBV7-8	-	-	TRBJ2-7	TGTGCCAGCAGCTTAGCGGTTTGGGGCAATTACGAGCAGTACTTC	CASSLAVWGNYEQYF
TRBV12-3/TRBV12-4	TRBD1	many	TRBJ2-7	TGTGCCAGCAGCACGACCGGGACAGGGGGCTACGAGCAGTACTTC	CASSTTGTGGYEQYF
TRBV7-9	-	-	TRBJ1-1	TGTGCCAGCAGCTTACCTAAGTCTGGGCGGGACACTGAAGCTTTCTTT	CASSLPKSGRDTEAFF
TRBV7-3	-	few	TRBJ1-1	TGTGCCAGCAGCAGCGGGGGTCAAACAGAAGCTTTCTTT	CASSSGGQTEAFF
TRBV20-1	TRBD1	few	TRBJ2-1	TGCAGTGCTAGGGACAGGAGTGAGGAGCGGCTAAATGAGCAGTTCTTC	CSARDRSEERLNEQFF
TRBV20-1	TRBD2	-	TRBJ2-3	TGCAGTGCTAGAGGGCTAGCGGGACCCTCGGCAGATACGCAGTATTTT	CSARGLAGPSADTQYF
TRBV12-3/TRBV12-4	-	many	TRBJ2-5	TGTGCCAGCAGCCGTTCCGAGGGCCGCCGACAAGAGACCCAGTACTTC	CASSRSEGRRQETQYF
TRBV12-3/TRBV12-4	TRBD1	few	TRBJ2-7	TGTGCCAGCAGTCCCCAGGGGGCGGTGCAGTACTTC	CASSPQGAVQYF
TRBV6-1	TRBD1	few	TRBJ2-7	TGTGCCAGCACCAGGGACAGTTTGTCCTACGAGCAGTACTTC	CASTRDSLSYEQYF
TRBV5-1	TRBD1	-	TRBJ2-7	TGCGCCAGCATAAGATCAAGGGCAGGGGGATCCTACGAGCAGTACTTC	CASIRSRAGGSYEQYF
TRBV6-5	TRBD1	-	TRBJ1-2	TGTGCCAGCGAGGGACAGGGGGATGGCTACACCTTC	CASEGQGDGYTF
TRBV3-1	-	few	TRBJ2-3	TGTGCCAGCAGCCAGTCCGGGGGGCCAACAGATACGCAGTATTTT	CASSQSGGPTDTQYF